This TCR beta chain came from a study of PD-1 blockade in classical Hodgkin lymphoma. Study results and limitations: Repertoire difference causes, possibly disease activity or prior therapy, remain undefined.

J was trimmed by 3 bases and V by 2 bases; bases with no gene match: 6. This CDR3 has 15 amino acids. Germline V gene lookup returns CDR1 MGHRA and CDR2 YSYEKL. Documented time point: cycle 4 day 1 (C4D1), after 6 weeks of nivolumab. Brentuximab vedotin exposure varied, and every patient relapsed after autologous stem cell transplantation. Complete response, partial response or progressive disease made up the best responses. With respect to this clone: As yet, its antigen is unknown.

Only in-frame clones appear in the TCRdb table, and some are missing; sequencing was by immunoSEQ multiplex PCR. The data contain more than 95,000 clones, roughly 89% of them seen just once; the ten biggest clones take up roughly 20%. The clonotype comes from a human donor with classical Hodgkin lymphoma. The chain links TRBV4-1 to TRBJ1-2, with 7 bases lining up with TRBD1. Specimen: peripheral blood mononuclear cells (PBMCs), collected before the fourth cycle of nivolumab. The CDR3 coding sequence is TGCGCCAGCAGCCAATTCGACAGGGTTTACTATGGCTACACCTTC. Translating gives CASSQFDRVYYGYTF.